This paragraph covers one TCR beta chain sequence. TCRdb keeps only in-frame clones here, not all; method: immunoSEQ multiplex PCR. The sample holds about 130,000 clones, roughly 92% seen once. The entry originates in a study of T cell responses to AZD1222 COVID-19 vaccine. The CDR3 extends over 15 amino acids. Germline values: CDR1 SGHKS, CDR2 YYEKEE (reference sequence). V was clipped by 0 bases and J by 3 bases; unmatched bases: 1. The input for sequencing was peripheral blood, taken 28 days after the second AZD1222 dose. V and J are TRBV5-5 and TRBJ1-3; 9 bases are a match to TRBD1. The sequence was obtained from an adult who received the AZD1222 COVID-19 vaccine. The CDR3 is CASSLDRGLGNTIYF. CDR3 bases: TGTGCCAGCAGCTTGGACAGGGGGCTTGGAAACACCATATATTTT. Looking up the rest from reference TRBV5-5 and TRBJ1-3 gives the full variable domain: DAGVTQSPTHLIKTRGQQVTLRCSPISGHKSVSWYQQVLGQGPQFIFQYYEKEERGRGNFPDRFSARQFPNYSSELNVNALLLGDSALYLCASSLDRGLGNTIYFGEGSWLTVV.